This TCR beta chain emerged from a study of T-cell reconstitution after alpha-beta-depleted transplantation in children. V gave up 0 bases and J gave up 7 bases, with 7 bases separating them. Germline V gene lookup returns CDR1 GTSNPN and CDR2 SVGIG (reference sequence). The CDR3 extends over 12 amino acids. A TCRbeta library incorporating unique molecular identifiers was prepared. MiXCR, run by TCRdb on the PCR reads, gives a single entry per CDR3 protein. This sample yields fewer than 400,000 distinct CDR3 sequences, of which approximately 20% are seen a single time; about 3.8% belongs to the top ten.

The chain carries TRBV30 and TRBJ2-1, with D unclear. The sequencing here drew on PBMCs from the stem cell graft donor, taken from the stem cell graft. The origin of this receptor is a human donor who donated a stem cell graft to a child with acute myeloid leukemia. The CDR3 DNA reads as TGTGCCTGGAGTGTATCGCGTAATGAGCAGTTCTTC. Protein: CAWSVSRNEQFF.